Listed here are 13 T cell receptor beta chains from one sample, sequenced in a study of cytomegalovirus exposure and HLA in healthy donors. Researchers ran the PCR with 60 Vbeta and 13 Jbeta primers. Profiling relied on immunoSEQ multiplex PCR, and the TCRdb table lists in-frame clones only, not all of them. The repertoire includes 170,000 or so clones, under 80% of them detected once, and roughly 1.4% sits in the top ten. Specimen: PBMCs. These receptors were obtained from a woman aged 25 to 39 in good health and CMV-seronegative.

This chain uses TRBV6-5 with TRBJ1-2; D is undetermined. V dropped 0 bases and J dropped 3 bases, with 14 bases sitting between them. The CDR3 has 16 amino acids. Germline CDR1 and CDR2: MNHEY and SVGAGI. The CDR3 loop reads CASSYSFGPADYGYTF. The CDR3 DNA follows: TGTGCCAGCAGTTACTCCTTCGGCCCCGCGGACTATGGCTACACCTTC.

This chain joins TRBV5-4 and TRBJ2-5; 9 positions match TRBD2. V lost 2 bases and J lost 1; bases outside the gene matches: 6. Germline values: CDR1 SGHNT, CDR2 YYREEE (reference sequence). The CDR3 loop spans 16 amino acids. The DNA for the CDR3 is TGTGCCAGCAGCTTCCCAGCGGGGGGTCTCCAAGAGACCCAGTACTTC. Amino acid sequence: CASSFPAGGLQETQYF.

This clone was picked up a small number of times. The chain joins TRBV2 to TRBJ1-5, with a possible D match to TRBD1 (6 bases). CDR3 length: 14 amino acids. Germline assignment: CDR1 SNHLY and CDR2 FYNNEI. V was trimmed by 4 bases and J by 4 bases, leaving 11 bases between them. The CDR3 loop reads CASSAGTRNQPQHF. The CDR3 DNA reads as TGTGCCAGCAGTGCGGGGACACGTAATCAGCCCCAGCATTTT.

The chain recombines TRBV18 with TRBJ1-1; D might be TRBD1 (5 bases). The CDR3 is 12 amino acids. The germline gives CDR1 KGHSH, CDR2 LQKENI. The V end was cut by 2 bases, the J end by 7 bases, with 8 bases between. The chain's CDR3 is CASSPSTGEAFF. The CDR3 nucleotides are TGTGCCAGCTCACCATCCACAGGTGAAGCTTTCTTT. Looking up the rest from reference TRBV18 and TRBJ1-1 gives the full variable domain: NAGVMQNPRHLVRRRGQEARLRCSPMKGHSHVYWYRQLPEEGLKFMVYLQKENIIDESGMPKERFSAEFPKEGPSILRIQQVVRGDSAAYFCASSPSTGEAFFGQGTRLTVV.

V usage is TRBV7-6 and J usage is TRBJ2-7; 9 positions match TRBD1. The CDR3 sequence is 13 residues long. Trimming at V came to 3 bases and at J to 4 bases, leaving 1 base not matched to a gene. The V gene's germline CDR1 is SGHVS and CDR2 FNYEAQ. The CDR3 sequence is CASSLTGGYEQYF. The CDR3 DNA reads TGTGCCAGCAGCTTGACAGGGGGTTACGAGCAGTACTTC.

This clone was counted once. The chain links TRBV15 to TRBJ2-2, with D perhaps matching TRBD2 (6 bases). Per germline, CDR1 LNHNV and CDR2 YYDKDF (reference sequence). V shed 1 base and J shed 8 bases, with 20 bases lying between them. The CDR3 spans 17 residues. CDR3 in DNA: TGTGCCACCAGCAGAGTCCCGCTAGCGTCGGGCAGGGGGGAGCTGTTTTTT. It specifies CATSRVPLASGRGELFF.

J is TRBJ2-3 and V is TRBV28; 10 bases fit TRBD2. CDR1 MDHEN and CDR2 SYDVKM come from the germline V gene. V was clipped by 3 bases and J by 7 bases; unmatched bases: 13. This CDR3 has 17 amino acids. The CDR3 DNA reads as TGTGCCAGCAGTTTCCCCCGGACTAGCGGACTCACGCATACGCAGTATTTT. It specifies CASSFPRTSGLTHTQYF. Full variable domain (remainder filled in from reference TRBV28 and TRBJ2-3): DVKVTQSSRYLVKRTGEKVFLECVQDMDHENMFWYRQDPGLGLRLIYFSYDVKMKEKGDIPEGYSVSREKKERFSLILESASTNQTSMYLCASSFPRTSGLTHTQYFGPGTRLTVL.

The gene calls are TRBV15 and TRBJ2-7, with a possible D match to TRBD2 (7 bases). The V and J ends lost 4 bases and 3 bases respectively, with 16 bases between them. The CDR3 is 15 residues long. Germline loops: CDR1 LNHNV, CDR2 YYDKDF (reference sequence). The CDR3 bases are TGTGCCACCAGCAAGGGGGAGGGGGAATACTACGAGCAGTACTTC. Its protein is CATSKGEGEYYEQYF.

V is TRBV5-4 and J is TRBJ1-4, with 7 bases fitting TRBD1. Trimming cost V 6 bases and J 8 bases; bases outside gene matches: 10. There are 14 residues in the CDR3. Germline lookup yields CDR1 SGHNT and CDR2 YYREEE (reference sequence). The CDR3 sequence: CASTHRGESEKLFF. CDR3 nucleotides: TGTGCCAGCACCCACAGGGGAGAAAGCGAAAAACTGTTTTTT.

This chain joins TRBV4-2 and TRBJ2-4, with D perhaps matching TRBD2 (6 bases). Germline CDR1 and CDR2: LGHNA and YNFKEQ. CDR3 size: 13 residues. With 4 bases removed from V and 8 bases from J, the gap between germline ends came to 12 bases. CDR3: CASSLRRRDIQYF. The CDR3 DNA follows: TGTGCCAGCAGCCTTCGGAGGAGGGACATTCAGTACTTC.

The genes are TRBV28 and TRBJ2-7; TRBD1 matches 8 bases. Germline trimming cut 3 bases from V and 4 bases from J; bases unmatched to any gene: 11. This CDR3 contains 16 residues. The germline gives CDR1 MDHEN, CDR2 SYDVKM. The CDR3 DNA sequence: TGTGCCAGCAGTTTCCCCGTCGGACAGGGACCATACGAGCAGTACTTC. It translates to CASSFPVGQGPYEQYF.

This clone was seen just once. The chain recombines TRBV2 with TRBJ2-1; D may be TRBD2 (6 bases). V shed 6 bases and J shed 0 bases, with 12 bases lying between them. Germline assignment: CDR1 SNHLY and CDR2 FYNNEI. The CDR3 has 15 amino acids. CDR3 region: CASRTSTSSYNEQFF. The CDR3 coding sequence is TGTGCCAGCAGAACTAGCACCAGCTCCTACAATGAGCAGTTCTTC.

The rearrangement links TRBV19 to TRBJ2-4; D possibly corresponds to TRBD1 (5 bases). This CDR3 is built from 18 residues. V gave up 0 bases and J gave up 5 bases, with 20 bases separating them. CDR1 is LNHDA, CDR2 SQIVND, per germline (reference sequence). The CDR3 bases are TGTGCCAGTAGTATAGATTCTGACGTCCTGGGGCTGGAAAACATTCAGTACTTC. It specifies CASSIDSDVLGLENIQYF.